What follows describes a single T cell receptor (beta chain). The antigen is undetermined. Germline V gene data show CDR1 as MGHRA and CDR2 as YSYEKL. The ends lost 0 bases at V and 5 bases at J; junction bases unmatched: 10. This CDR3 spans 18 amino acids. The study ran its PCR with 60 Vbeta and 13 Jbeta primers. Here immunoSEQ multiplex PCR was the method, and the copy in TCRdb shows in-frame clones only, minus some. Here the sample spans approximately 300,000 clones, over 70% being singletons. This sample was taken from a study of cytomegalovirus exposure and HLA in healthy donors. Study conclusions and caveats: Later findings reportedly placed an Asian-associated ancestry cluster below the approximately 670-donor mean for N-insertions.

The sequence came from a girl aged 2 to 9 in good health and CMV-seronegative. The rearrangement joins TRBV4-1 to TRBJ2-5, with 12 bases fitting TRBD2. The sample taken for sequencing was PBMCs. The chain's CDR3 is CASSQDRASGRAGETQYF. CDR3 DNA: TGCGCCAGCAGCCAAGATAGGGCTAGCGGGAGGGCCGGTGAGACCCAGTACTTC.